These 10 T cell receptor beta chains were all obtained from the same sample, sequenced in a study of blood T cell repertoires in COVID-19. Method: immunoSEQ multiplex PCR; TCRdb's copy keeps in-frame clones and lacks some. The table has 100,000 to 150,000 clones, approximately 85% seen once; the top ten hold roughly 3.2%. The sequencing input was peripheral blood. Every receptor here comes from a woman older than 75 with COVID-19, enrolled during active disease.

The V and J genes are TRBV4-3 and TRBJ1-5, with a possible D match to TRBD1 (5 bases). The CDR3 has 13 residues. Per the germline V gene, CDR1 is LGHNA and CDR2 is YSLEER. Trimming pared 3 bases from V and 5 bases from J, leaving 8 bases between. DNA for the CDR3: TGCGCCAGCAGCCAGTCACAGGATCAGCCCCAGCATTTT. Protein product: CASSQSQDQPQHF.

This chain links TRBV6-5 with TRBJ1-2; D is unresolved. Germline values: CDR1 MNHEY, CDR2 SVGAGI. Trimming removed 8 bases from V and 8 bases from J, with 18 bases in between. The CDR3 extends over 13 amino acids. The CDR3 spells CASHRSQAGGYTF. As DNA, the CDR3 is TGTGCCAGCCACCGGTCGCAGGCCGGAGGCTACACCTTC.

J is TRBJ2-7 and V is TRBV9; a weak D match, TRBD1 (6 bases). V was trimmed by 0 bases and J by 2 bases, leaving 12 bases between them. This CDR3 is 15 amino acids long. The germline CDR1 and CDR2 sequences are SGDLS and YYNGEE. CDR3 amino acids: CASSVGGRSPYEQYF. CDR3 sequence (DNA): TGTGCCAGCAGCGTAGGGGGGCGGAGCCCCTACGAGCAGTACTTC.

The chain has TRBV28 and TRBJ2-7; 10 nucleotides align to TRBD1. Trimming cost V 5 bases and J 5 bases; bases outside gene matches: 9. Germline lookup yields CDR1 MDHEN and CDR2 SYDVKM. The CDR3 is 15 residues long. Here the CDR3 reads CASSSPGQGSHEQYF. The CDR3 DNA is TGTGCCAGCAGTAGTCCGGGACAGGGGTCCCACGAGCAGTACTTC.

The gene calls are TRBV28 and TRBJ1-4; tentative D call: TRBD1 (5 bases). CDR1 MDHEN and CDR2 SYDVKM come from the germline V gene. V was trimmed by 6 bases and J by 3 bases, leaving 11 bases between them. The CDR3 contains 14 residues. This CDR3 reads CASSPGLPNEKLFF. CDR3 DNA: TGTGCCAGCAGCCCAGGGTTACCTAATGAAAAACTGTTTTTT.

The rearrangement uses TRBV20-1 and TRBJ2-5; 9 bases line up with TRBD2. This CDR3 is 13 amino acids long. V dropped 3 bases and J dropped 1; count of bases not matched to a gene: 0. The V gene's germline CDR1 is DFQATT and CDR2 SNEGSKA (reference sequence). CDR3 DNA sequence: TGCAGTGCTAGTAGCGGGAGCCAAGAGACCCAGTACTTC. Encoded protein: CSASSGSQETQYF.

The gene calls are TRBV7-3 and TRBJ2-1; 10 positions agree with TRBD2. The CDR3 extends over 15 amino acids. From germline, CDR1 is SGHTA and CDR2 FQGTGA. V gave up 4 bases and J gave up 5 bases; unmatched junction bases: 5. The chain's CDR3 is CASSWTGTSDNEQFF. CDR3 sequence (DNA): TGTGCCAGCAGCTGGACCGGGACTAGCGACAATGAGCAGTTCTTC. Filled out from reference TRBV7-3 and TRBJ2-1, the complete variable domain reads GAGVSQTPSNKVTEKGKYVELRCDPISGHTALYWYRQSLGQGPEFLIYFQGTGAADDSGLPNDRFFAVRPEGSVSTLKIQRTERGDSAVYLCASSWTGTSDNEQFFGPGTRLTVL.

The chain carries TRBV5-1 and TRBJ2-3; D not certain. This CDR3 comprises 15 residues. Germline V CDR1 and CDR2: SGHRS, YFSETQ. The germline V and J ends were trimmed by 1 base and 0 bases, with 9 bases remaining between them. The DNA for the CDR3 is TGCGCCAGCAGCTTGAGTCCTATAAGCACAGATACGCAGTATTTT. The encoded protein is CASSLSPISTDTQYF.

The chain couples TRBV7-4 to TRBJ1-3; TRBD1 matches 7 bases. After removal of 4 bases from V and 1 base from J, the junction contained 13 bases not matched to a gene. The CDR3 length is 18 residues. Germline V lookup: CDR1 SGHVT, CDR2 SQSDAQ. CDR3 sequence: CASSYCQGQNFSGNTIYF. Written as DNA, the CDR3 is TGTGCCAGCAGCTACTGCCAGGGACAGAATTTTTCTGGAAACACCATATATTTT.

The chain is built from TRBV6-5 and TRBJ1-5; TRBD1 matches at 8 bases. The CDR3 spans 15 residues. J lost 2 bases, V lost 2 bases, and 2 bases had no gene match. Looked up from germline, CDR1 is MNHEY and CDR2 is SVGAGI. This CDR3 is CASSYGQGRNQPQHF. The DNA of the CDR3 is TGTGCCAGCAGTTACGGACAGGGCCGCAATCAGCCCCAGCATTTT.